Below are 8 T cell receptor beta chains sequenced from a single sample in a study of cytomegalovirus exposure and HLA in healthy donors. TCRdb keeps only in-frame clones here, not all; method: immunoSEQ multiplex PCR. The sample holds about 78,000 clones, 96% seen once. Sequences were obtained from PBMCs. Receptors originate from a man between 18 and 35 years old in good health and CMV-seropositive.

The chain joins TRBV6-1 to TRBJ2-7, with no clear D. The CDR3 runs 10 residues. Germline loops: CDR1 MNHNS, CDR2 SASEGT. Trimming cost V 5 bases and J 6 bases, with 5 bases left between them. CDR3 DNA sequence: TGTGCCAGCAGTTATAGCGAGCAGTACTTC. It encodes CASSYSEQYF.

This rearrangement joins TRBV15 to TRBJ2-1, with 8 bases lining up with TRBD2. The CDR3 sequence is 15 residues long. Trimming took 1 base from V and 8 from J; bases not matched to a gene: 7. CDR1 and CDR2 from the germline V gene are LNHNV and YYDKDF (reference sequence). CDR3 amino acids: CATSRGASGSDEQFF. In DNA form, the CDR3 reads TGTGCCACCAGCAGAGGGGCTAGCGGGTCGGATGAGCAGTTCTTC.

J is TRBJ1-1 and V is TRBV6-4; D might be TRBD1 (5 bases). Trimming pared 0 bases from V and 4 bases from J, leaving 12 bases between. The CDR3 extends over 15 amino acids. Germline CDR1 is MRHNA and CDR2 is SNTAGT. In nucleotides, the CDR3 is TGTGCCAGCAGTGACTCGATGTCCGGGGGCACTGAAGCTTTCTTT. Its protein product is CASSDSMSGGTEAFF.

With regard to this clone: One end of the junction does not line up with germline, which may come from a read error. The chain carries TRBV7-7 and TRBJ2-2; the D gene is possibly TRBD1 (6 bases). CDR3 length: 14 amino acids. Germline-derived CDR1 and CDR2 are SSHAT and FNYEAQ (reference sequence). DNA for the CDR3: TGTGCTAGCAGCCATCTTGCAGGGGCCGGGGAGCTGTTTTTT. Translated, it gives CASSHLAGAGELFF.

This sequence joins TRBV7-9 and TRBJ2-7; 9 bases match TRBD1. V was clipped by 8 bases and J by 0 bases; unmatched bases: 5. This CDR3 region has 14 residues. Germline V lookup: CDR1 SEHNR, CDR2 FQNEAQ (reference sequence). The CDR3 reads CASHRTGDSYEQYF. CDR3 DNA: TGTGCCAGCCATCGGACAGGGGACTCCTACGAGCAGTACTTC.

The sample holds one count of this clone. The chain is built from TRBV7-2 and TRBJ1-5; possible D gene TRBD1, 6 bases. The CDR3 has 15 amino acids. V dropped 5 bases and J dropped 4 bases, with 15 bases sitting between them. Germline CDR1 SGHTA, CDR2 FQGNSA. The CDR3 loop reads CASSQDRGANQPQHF. The CDR3, as DNA: TGTGCCAGCAGCCAGGATCGGGGGGCGAATCAGCCCCAGCATTTT.

The V and J genes are TRBV19 and TRBJ2-7, with 13 bases identical to TRBD2. After removal of 4 bases from V and 3 bases from J, the junction contained 3 bases not matched to a gene. Germline CDR1 is LNHDA and CDR2 is SQIVND (reference sequence). There are 15 residues in the CDR3. This CDR3 is CASSRLAGGDYEQYF. The CDR3 DNA reads as TGTGCCAGTAGTAGACTAGCGGGAGGTGACTACGAGCAGTACTTC.

The chain has TRBV5-6 and TRBJ2-2; D unclear. This CDR3 contains 13 residues. V was cut by 6 bases and J by 2 bases, with 8 bases left in between. CDR1 and CDR2 from the germline V gene are SGHDT and YYEEEE. The CDR3: CASTPYNTGELFF. As DNA, the CDR3 is TGTGCCAGCACCCCTTATAACACCGGGGAGCTGTTTTTT.